This TCR beta chain was sequenced in a study of blood T cell repertoires in COVID-19. Study in general: There were acute and convalescent COVID-19 samples, and they came from the United States, Italy and Spain. In each case, the material was cDNA or gDNA derived from T cells, B-cell-depleted T cells, or PBMCs.

Germline CDR1 SGHVS, CDR2 FQNEAQ. This CDR3 comprises 13 residues. Trimming left V 5 bases short and J 2 bases short, with 9 bases between. In the original workflow: Nucleated cell number was recorded as an estimate derived from reference gene primer amplification. TCRdb's table, derived via immunoSEQ multiplex PCR, lists solely in-frame clones and lacks some. V, J and clone size reflect that table, while D and trimming were determined from the DNA. The data show about 230,000 clones, 80% to 85% seen once. The chain couples TRBV7-8 to TRBJ1-2, with D hard to call. The TCR originated in a man over 45 with active or convalescent COVID-19. Input material: peripheral blood. Here the CDR3 reads CASSAGVNYGYTF. The CDR3 DNA follows: TGTGCCAGCAGCGCTGGAGTGAACTATGGCTACACCTTC. Drawing the rest from reference TRBV7-8 and TRBJ1-2, the complete variable domain is GAGVSQSPRYKVAKRGQDVALRCDPISGHVSLFWYQQALGQGPEFLTYFQNEAQLDKSGLPSDRFFAERPEGSVSTLKIQRTQQEDSAVYLCASSAGVNYGYTFGSGTRLTVV.